This T cell receptor (beta chain) was sequenced during a study of graft-versus-host responses after intestinal transplantation. Across the study: Each recipient received anti-thymocyte globulin induction, then tacrolimus and steroids for 3 to 4 years.

TCRdb's copy holds only in-frame clones and misses some; the assay was immunoSEQ multiplex PCR. The sample lists nearly 95,000 clones, 85% to 95% seen once, with roughly 2% in the top ten. As regards this clone: Its antigen is still unknown.

The material sequenced was unstimulated CD8+ T cells sorted from spleen or lymph node cells, taken before intestinal transplant. The sequence was collected from a human donor who received an intestinal transplant.

The CDR3 region has the DNA TGTGCTAGTGCCCGGACAGGGGACCCCTCTTCATCGCAGTATTTT. Protein: CASARTGDPSSSQYF. J is TRBJ2-3 and V is TRBV12-5; TRBD1 matches at 9 bases. The CDR3 consists of 15 residues. Germline V gene lookup returns CDR1 LGHNT and CDR2 FRNRAP. The V gene end was trimmed by 7 bases and the J gene end by 10 bases; junction bases not matched to a gene: 15. Filled out from reference TRBV12-5 and TRBJ2-3, the complete variable domain reads DARVTQTPRHKVTEMGQEVTMRCQPILGHNTVFWYRQTMMQGLELLAYFRNRAPLDDSGMPKDRFSAEMPDATLATLKIQPSEPRDSAVYFCASARTGDPSSSQYFGPGTRLTVL.